This T cell receptor beta chain is from a study of cytotoxic CD8 clonotypes in ibrutinib-treated CLL. Study background: Partial responders around 24, complete 2; about 12 progressed and about 14 stayed in remission by median 68 months.

Using immunoSEQ multiplex PCR, the repertoire was profiled, and TCRdb retains in-frame clones only, with some absent. Altogether under 50,000 clones are present, roughly 65% being singletons, with the ten largest covering approximately 7.7%. The germline CDR1 and CDR2 sequences are SGDLS and YYNGEE. This CDR3 comprises 15 residues. The V gene end was trimmed by 4 bases and the J gene end by 11 bases; junction bases not matched to a gene: 8. This chain connects TRBV9 to TRBJ2-1, with TRBD2 matching 14 bases. The clonotype was recovered from a human donor with chronic lymphocytic leukemia. This sample comprised PBMCs, obtained at disease progression, from a patient treated with ibrutinib. This CDR3 is CASSSGLAGGNQQFF. The CDR3 DNA follows: TGTGCCAGCAGCTCCGGACTAGCGGGAGGTAACCAGCAGTTCTTC.